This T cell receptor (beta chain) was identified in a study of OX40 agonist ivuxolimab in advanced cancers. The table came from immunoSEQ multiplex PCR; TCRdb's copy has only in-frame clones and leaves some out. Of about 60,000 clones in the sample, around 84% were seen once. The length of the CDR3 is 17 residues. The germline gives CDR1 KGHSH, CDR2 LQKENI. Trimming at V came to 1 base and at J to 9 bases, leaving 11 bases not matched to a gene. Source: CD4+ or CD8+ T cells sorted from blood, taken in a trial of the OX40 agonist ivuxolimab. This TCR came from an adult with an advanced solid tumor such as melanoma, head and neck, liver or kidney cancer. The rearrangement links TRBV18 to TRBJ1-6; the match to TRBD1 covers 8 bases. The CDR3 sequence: CASSPQNPGGASSPLHF. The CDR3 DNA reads TGTGCCAGCTCACCACAGAACCCAGGGGGCGCGAGTTCACCCCTCCACTTT.